One and the same sample provided the 11 T cell receptor beta chains below, sequenced in a study of post-analysis software for immune sequencing data. Study-wide results and limits: Five TRBV segments were significantly more frequent in patients than in controls. TRBV5-6, TRBV5-1 and TRBV20-1 were among these segments.

Their antigen targets remain unknown. Prepared libraries of TCR beta cDNA carried unique molecular identifiers. TCRdb itself ran the PCR reads through MiXCR, one entry per CDR3 protein. The table shows roughly 800,000 distinct CDR3 sequences, with 40% to 55% occurring only once. Sequenced material: blood. The origin of the receptors is a girl aged 5 to 17 with multiple sclerosis.

This clonotype turned up a few times. This chain uses TRBV7-6 with TRBJ2-5; D not certain. Trimming stripped 2 bases from V and 4 bases from J, with 14 bases between. This CDR3 is built from 15 residues. Germline CDR1 SGHVS, CDR2 FNYEAQ. In nucleotides, the CDR3 is TGTGCCAGCAGCTTAAGGTGGGCAGGAGCAGAGACCCAGTACTTC. This encodes CASSLRWAGAETQYF. The whole variable domain, remainder taken from reference TRBV7-6 and TRBJ2-5, is GAGVSQSPRYKVTKRGQDVALRCDPISGHVSLYWYRQALGQGPEFLTYFNYEAQQDKSGLPNDRFSAERPEGSISTLTIQRTEQRDSAMYRCASSLRWAGAETQYFGPGTRLLVL.

The J gene is TRBJ1-2, the V gene TRBV7-8; D possibly corresponds to TRBD1 (5 bases). V was clipped by 3 bases and J by 4 bases, with 15 bases between them. Germline V gene lookup returns CDR1 SGHVS and CDR2 FQNEAQ. CDR3 length: 15 residues. CDR3 DNA sequence: TGTGCCAGCAGCTTCCGGGACCCAGCTGGCTATGGCTACACCTTC. It encodes CASSFRDPAGYGYTF.

This clonotype turned up a few times. The CDR3 loop is CASSPGHWTYGYTF. The DNA of the CDR3 is TGTGCCAGCAGCCCTGGACATTGGACCTATGGCTACACCTTC. This chain joins TRBV12-3 or TRBV12-4 and TRBJ1-2; D is possibly TRBD1 (5 bases). The CDR3 consists of 14 residues. Trimming took off 6 bases at V and 4 bases at J, with 15 bases between the two ends.

The chain combines TRBV10-3 with TRBJ2-3, with 8 positions matching TRBD2. The germline gives CDR1 ENHRY, CDR2 SYGVKD. J gave up 0 bases and V 6 bases, and 5 bases lay outside the gene matches. This CDR3 has 15 amino acids. CDR3 sequence: CAIRELAASTDTQYF. The CDR3 region has the DNA TGTGCCATCAGGGAACTAGCGGCGAGCACAGATACGCAGTATTTT.

This clonotype was recorded a few times. This chain uses TRBV12-3 or TRBV12-4 with TRBJ2-7; maybe TRBD1 (5 bases). V shed 4 bases and J shed 5 bases, with 18 bases lying between them. The CDR3 runs 15 residues. The CDR3 DNA follows: TGTGCCAGCAGTTGGGCAGGGCTGTCCGGGCACGAGCAGTACTTC. It encodes CASSWAGLSGHEQYF.

This rearrangement joins TRBV20-1 to TRBJ1-2; 10 nucleotides align to TRBD1. The germline V gene has CDR1 DFQATT and CDR2 SNEGSKA (reference sequence). CDR3 length equals 16 residues. V lost 3 bases, J lost 1 base, and 8 bases stayed unmatched. The CDR3 protein is CSASVGTGVGNYGYTF. CDR3 DNA: TGCAGTGCTAGCGTCGGGACAGGGGTGGGTAACTATGGCTACACCTTC.

The chain recombines TRBV6-1 with TRBJ2-1; the D is unclear. The germline gives CDR1 MNHNS, CDR2 SASEGT. V was pared by 3 bases and J by 9 bases, with 15 bases between. The CDR3 has 14 residues. CDR3 region: CASSEGRYGGEQFF. The DNA for the CDR3 is TGTGCCAGCAGTGAGGGCCGATATGGCGGTGAGCAGTTCTTC.

This clonotype was seen more than once but under ten times. The CDR3 is CASSRSVRGQETQYF. CDR3 DNA sequence: TGTGCCAGCAGCCGGAGCGTGAGAGGGCAAGAGACCCAGTACTTC. V usage is TRBV6-5 and J usage is TRBJ2-5; tentative D call: TRBD2 (5 bases). This CDR3 contains 15 residues. Germline V gene sequence: CDR1 MNHEY, CDR2 SVGAGI. V was trimmed by 6 bases and J by 2 bases, leaving 16 bases between them.

The V call is TRBV7-2, the J call TRBJ2-1; 13 bases agree with TRBD2. This CDR3 has 15 residues. V lost 5 bases, J lost 9 bases, and 7 bases stayed unmatched. Per the germline V gene, CDR1 is SGHTA and CDR2 is FQGNSA. CDR3 coding DNA: TGTGCCAGCAGCACTAGCGGGGGGGCTCACTTTGAGCAGTTCTTC. Residues: CASSTSGGAHFEQFF.

This chain links TRBV25-1 with TRBJ2-7, with D perhaps being TRBD1 or TRBD2 (5 bases each). V lost 6 bases and J lost 0, with 15 bases in between. This CDR3 spans 15 amino acids. The germline V gene has CDR1 MGHDK and CDR2 SYGVNS. The CDR3 reads CASSEPGPSSYEQYF. CDR3 DNA sequence: TGTGCCAGCAGCGAACCGGGACCCAGCTCCTACGAGCAGTACTTC.

The CDR3 nucleotides read TGCAGTGTTCCGAACCCTGGACTAGCGGAAGGATACGAGCAGTACTTC. Its protein is CSVPNPGLAEGYEQYF. V is TRBV20-1 and J is TRBJ2-7, with 10 positions matching TRBD2. Germline CDR1 DFQATT, CDR2 SNEGSKA (reference sequence). V trimming: 7 bases; J trimming: 4 bases; junction bases outside the gene matches: 16. CDR3 length: 16 residues.